This TCR beta chain stems from a study of control samples from healthy donors and cancer patients. The protocol was immunoSEQ multiplex PCR, while the TCRdb copy is restricted to in-frame clones and leaves out a portion. Found here are around 74,000 clones, 85% to 95% of them singletons; the top ten hold over 4.5%. CDR1 is MGHRA, CDR2 YSYEKL, per germline. The CDR3 is 16 amino acids. V gave up 4 bases and J gave up 3 bases, with 16 bases separating them. Sequenced: blood. The J gene is TRBJ1-3, the V gene TRBV4-1; possibly TRBD1 for D (5 bases). The clonotype was recovered from a woman aged 55-70 years in good health. In DNA, the CDR3 is TGCGCCAGCAGCCCGCGAGTGGGGCAGGTTGGAAACACCATATATTTT. Translating gives CASSPRVGQVGNTIYF.